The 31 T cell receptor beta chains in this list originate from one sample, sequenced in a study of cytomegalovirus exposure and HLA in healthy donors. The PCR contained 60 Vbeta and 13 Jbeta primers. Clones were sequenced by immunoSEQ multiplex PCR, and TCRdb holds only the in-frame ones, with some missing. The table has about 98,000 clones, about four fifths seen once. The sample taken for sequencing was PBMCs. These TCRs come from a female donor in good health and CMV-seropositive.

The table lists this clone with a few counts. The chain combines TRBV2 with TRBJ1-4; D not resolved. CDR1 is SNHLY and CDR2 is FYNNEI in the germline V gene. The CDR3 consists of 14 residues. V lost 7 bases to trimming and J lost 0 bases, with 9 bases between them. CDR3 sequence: CASIQMATNEKLFF. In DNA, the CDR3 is TGTGCCAGCATACAGATGGCAACTAATGAAAAACTGTTTTTT.

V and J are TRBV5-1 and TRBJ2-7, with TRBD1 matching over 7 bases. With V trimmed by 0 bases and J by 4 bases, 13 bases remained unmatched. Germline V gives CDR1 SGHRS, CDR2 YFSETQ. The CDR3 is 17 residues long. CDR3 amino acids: CASSLGVLRQGVYEQYF. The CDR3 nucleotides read TGCGCCAGCAGCTTGGGGGTCCTTCGACAGGGCGTGTACGAGCAGTACTTC.

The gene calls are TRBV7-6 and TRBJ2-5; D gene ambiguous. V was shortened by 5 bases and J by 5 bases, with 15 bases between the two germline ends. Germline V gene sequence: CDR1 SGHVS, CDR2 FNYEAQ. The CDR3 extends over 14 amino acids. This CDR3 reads CASSVNLVRETQYF. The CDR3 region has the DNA TGTGCCAGCAGCGTAAACCTAGTCCGGGAGACCCAGTACTTC.

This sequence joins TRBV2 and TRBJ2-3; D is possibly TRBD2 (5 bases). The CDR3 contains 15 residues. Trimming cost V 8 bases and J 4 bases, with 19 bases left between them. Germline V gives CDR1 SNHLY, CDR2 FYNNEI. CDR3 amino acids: CASCRAEDLPDTQYF. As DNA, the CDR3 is TGTGCCAGCTGTCGCGCGGAGGACCTCCCAGATACGCAGTATTTT. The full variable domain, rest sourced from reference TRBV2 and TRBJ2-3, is EPEVTQTPSHQVTQMGQEVILRCVPISNHLYFYWYRQILGQKVEFLVSFYNNEISEKSEIFDDQFSVERPDGSNFTLKIRSTKLEDSAMYFCASCRAEDLPDTQYFGPGTRLTVL.

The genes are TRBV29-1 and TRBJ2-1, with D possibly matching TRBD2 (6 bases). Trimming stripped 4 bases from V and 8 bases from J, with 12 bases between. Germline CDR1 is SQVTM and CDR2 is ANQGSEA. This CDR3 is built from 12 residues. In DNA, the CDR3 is TGCAGCGTTGCGCCGACTAGTTATGAGCAGTTCTTC. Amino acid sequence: CSVAPTSYEQFF.

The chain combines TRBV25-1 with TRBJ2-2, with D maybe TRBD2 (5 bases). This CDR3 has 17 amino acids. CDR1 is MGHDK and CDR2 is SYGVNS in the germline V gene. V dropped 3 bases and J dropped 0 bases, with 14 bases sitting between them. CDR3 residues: CASSDTDYYPNTGELFF. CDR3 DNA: TGTGCCAGCAGTGATACAGACTATTATCCGAACACCGGGGAGCTGTTTTTT.

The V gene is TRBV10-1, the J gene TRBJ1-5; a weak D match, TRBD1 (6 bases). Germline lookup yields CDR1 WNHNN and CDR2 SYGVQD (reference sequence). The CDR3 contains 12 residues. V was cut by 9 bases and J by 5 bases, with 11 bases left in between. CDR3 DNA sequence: TGCGCCAGTGAACAGGGCTATCAGCCCCAGCATTTT. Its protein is CASEQGYQPQHF.

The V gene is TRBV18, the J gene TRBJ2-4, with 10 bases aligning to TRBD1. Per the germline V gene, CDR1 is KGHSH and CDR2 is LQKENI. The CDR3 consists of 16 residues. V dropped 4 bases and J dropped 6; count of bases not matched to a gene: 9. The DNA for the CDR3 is TGTGCCAGCTCACTCCCCCAACGGGACAGGGGAAACATTCAGTACTTC. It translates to CASSLPQRDRGNIQYF.

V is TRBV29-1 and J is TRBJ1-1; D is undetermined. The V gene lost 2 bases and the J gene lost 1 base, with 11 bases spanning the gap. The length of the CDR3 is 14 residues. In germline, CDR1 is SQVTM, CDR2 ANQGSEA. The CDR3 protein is CSVETLAGNTEAFF. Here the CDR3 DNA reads TGCAGCGTTGAAACACTCGCGGGGAACACTGAAGCTTTCTTT.

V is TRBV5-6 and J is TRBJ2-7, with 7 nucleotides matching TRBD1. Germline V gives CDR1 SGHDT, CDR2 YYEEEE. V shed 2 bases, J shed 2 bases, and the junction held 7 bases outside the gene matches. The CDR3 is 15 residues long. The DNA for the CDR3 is TGTGCCAGCAGCTTACTGGACAGGCGGACCTACGAGCAGTACTTC. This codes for CASSLLDRRTYEQYF.

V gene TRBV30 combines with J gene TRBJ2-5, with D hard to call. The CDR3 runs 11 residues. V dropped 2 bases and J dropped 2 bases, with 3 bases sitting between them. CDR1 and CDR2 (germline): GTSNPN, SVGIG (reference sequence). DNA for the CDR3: TGTGCCTGGAGTCAGCAAGAGACCCAGTACTTC. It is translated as CAWSQQETQYF.

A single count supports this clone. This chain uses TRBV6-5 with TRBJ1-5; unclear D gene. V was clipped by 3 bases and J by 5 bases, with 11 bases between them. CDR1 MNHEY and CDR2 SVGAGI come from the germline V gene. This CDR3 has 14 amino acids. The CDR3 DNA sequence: TGTGCCAGCAGTTATCGGCAGGAAGATCAGCCCCAGCATTTT. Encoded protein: CASSYRQEDQPQHF.

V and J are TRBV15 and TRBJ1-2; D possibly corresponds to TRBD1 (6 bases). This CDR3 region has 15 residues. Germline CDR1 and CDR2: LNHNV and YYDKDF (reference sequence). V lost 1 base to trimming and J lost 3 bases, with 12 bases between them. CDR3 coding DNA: TGTGCCACCAGCAGAGGGGGCAGGGGATACTATGGCTACACCTTC. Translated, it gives CATSRGGRGYYGYTF.

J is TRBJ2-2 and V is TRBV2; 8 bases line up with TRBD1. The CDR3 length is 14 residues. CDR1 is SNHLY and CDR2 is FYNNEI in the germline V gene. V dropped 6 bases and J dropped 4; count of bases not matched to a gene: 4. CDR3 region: CASRLTGVTGELFF. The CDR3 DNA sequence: TGTGCCAGCAGATTGACAGGGGTCACCGGGGAGCTGTTTTTT.

The CDR3 sequence: CASSQLTGTGGEAFF. DNA for the CDR3: TGCGCCAGCAGCCAACTTACCGGGACAGGGGGTGAAGCTTTCTTT. The V call is TRBV4-1, the J call TRBJ1-1, with 11 bases fitting TRBD1. Germline assignment: CDR1 MGHRA and CDR2 YSYEKL. V was clipped by 2 bases and J by 7 bases; unmatched bases: 6. The CDR3 is 15 amino acids.

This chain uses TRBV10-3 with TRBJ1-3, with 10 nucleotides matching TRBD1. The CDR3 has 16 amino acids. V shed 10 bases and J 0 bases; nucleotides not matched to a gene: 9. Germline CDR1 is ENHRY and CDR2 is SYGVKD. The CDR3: CATLGTGDNSGNTIYF. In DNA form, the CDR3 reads TGTGCCACCTTAGGGACAGGGGACAACTCTGGAAACACCATATATTTT.

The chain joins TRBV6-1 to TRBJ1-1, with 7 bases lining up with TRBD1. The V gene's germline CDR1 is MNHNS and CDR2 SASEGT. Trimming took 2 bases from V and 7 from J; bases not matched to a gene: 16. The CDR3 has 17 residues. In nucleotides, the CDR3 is TGTGCCAGCAGTGAACTATTGACGGGGCAGGGGGGCTTTGAAGCTTTCTTT. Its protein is CASSELLTGQGGFEAFF.

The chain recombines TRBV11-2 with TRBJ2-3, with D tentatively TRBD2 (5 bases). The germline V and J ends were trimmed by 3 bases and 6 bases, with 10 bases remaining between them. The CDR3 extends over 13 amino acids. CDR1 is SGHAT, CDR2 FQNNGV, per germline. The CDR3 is CASSLGARDTQYF. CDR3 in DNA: TGTGCCAGCAGCTTGGGAGCGAGGGATACGCAGTATTTT.

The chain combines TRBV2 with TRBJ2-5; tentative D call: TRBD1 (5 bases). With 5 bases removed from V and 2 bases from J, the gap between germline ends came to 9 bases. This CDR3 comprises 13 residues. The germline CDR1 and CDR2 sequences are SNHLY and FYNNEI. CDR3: CASSSDRQETQYF. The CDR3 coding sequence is TGTGCCAGCAGTTCTGACAGACAAGAGACCCAGTACTTC. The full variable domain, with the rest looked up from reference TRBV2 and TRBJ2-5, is EPEVTQTPSHQVTQMGQEVILRCVPISNHLYFYWYRQILGQKVEFLVSFYNNEISEKSEIFDDQFSVERPDGSNFTLKIRSTKLEDSAMYFCASSSDRQETQYFGPGTRLLVL.

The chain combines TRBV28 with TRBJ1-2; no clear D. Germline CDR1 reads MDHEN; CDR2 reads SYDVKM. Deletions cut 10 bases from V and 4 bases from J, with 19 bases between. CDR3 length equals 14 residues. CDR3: CATKEGRTGYGYTF. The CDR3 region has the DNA TGTGCCACAAAGGAGGGCAGGACTGGCTATGGCTACACCTTC.

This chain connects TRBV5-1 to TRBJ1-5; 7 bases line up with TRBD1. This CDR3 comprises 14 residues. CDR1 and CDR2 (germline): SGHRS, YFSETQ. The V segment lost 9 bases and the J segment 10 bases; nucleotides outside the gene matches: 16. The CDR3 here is CATLQGPRLGPQHF. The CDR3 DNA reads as TGCGCCACCTTACAGGGGCCCCGACTCGGCCCCCAGCATTTT.

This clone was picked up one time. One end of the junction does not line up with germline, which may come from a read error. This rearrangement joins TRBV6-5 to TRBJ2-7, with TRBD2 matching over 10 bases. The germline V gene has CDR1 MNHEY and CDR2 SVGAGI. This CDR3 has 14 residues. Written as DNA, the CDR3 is TGTACCAGCAGTTGGGGGAGCGGGAGGGCCGAGCAGTACTTC. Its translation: CTSSWGSGRAEQYF.

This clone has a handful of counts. CDR3 in amino acids: CASSTVTSSYEQYF. In DNA form, the CDR3 reads TGTGCCAGTAGTACCGTGACTAGCTCCTACGAGCAGTACTTC. The J gene is TRBJ2-7, the V gene TRBV19; possibly TRBD2 for D (6 bases). This CDR3 contains 14 residues. The germline V gene has CDR1 LNHDA and CDR2 SQIVND (reference sequence). The V and J ends lost 4 bases and 0 bases respectively, with 10 bases between them.

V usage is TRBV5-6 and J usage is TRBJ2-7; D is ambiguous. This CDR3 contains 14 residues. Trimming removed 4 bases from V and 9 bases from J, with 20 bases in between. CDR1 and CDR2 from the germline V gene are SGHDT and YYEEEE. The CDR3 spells CASSVRRLSGVQYF. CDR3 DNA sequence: TGTGCCAGCAGCGTCCGGCGTCTCTCAGGCGTGCAGTACTTC.

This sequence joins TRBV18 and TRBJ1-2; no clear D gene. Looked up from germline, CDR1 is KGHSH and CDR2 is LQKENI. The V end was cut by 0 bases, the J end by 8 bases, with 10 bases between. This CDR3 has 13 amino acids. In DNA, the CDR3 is TGTGCCAGCTCACCACCGGCAGATGGCGGCTACACCTTC. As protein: CASSPPADGGYTF.

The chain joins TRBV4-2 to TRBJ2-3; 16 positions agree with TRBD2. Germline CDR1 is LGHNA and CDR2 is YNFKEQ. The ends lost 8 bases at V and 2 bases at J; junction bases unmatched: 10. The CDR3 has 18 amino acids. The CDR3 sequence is CASVEGLAGGPSTDTQYF. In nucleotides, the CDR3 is TGTGCCAGCGTCGAGGGACTAGCGGGGGGGCCCTCCACAGATACGCAGTATTTT.

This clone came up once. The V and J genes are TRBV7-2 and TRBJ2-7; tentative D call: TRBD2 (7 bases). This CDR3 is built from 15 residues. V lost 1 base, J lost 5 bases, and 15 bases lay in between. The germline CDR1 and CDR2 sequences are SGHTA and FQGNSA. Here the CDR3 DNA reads TGTGCCAGCAGCTTAGATTGGGGGGGCCTCGACGAGCAGTACTTC. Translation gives CASSLDWGGLDEQYF.

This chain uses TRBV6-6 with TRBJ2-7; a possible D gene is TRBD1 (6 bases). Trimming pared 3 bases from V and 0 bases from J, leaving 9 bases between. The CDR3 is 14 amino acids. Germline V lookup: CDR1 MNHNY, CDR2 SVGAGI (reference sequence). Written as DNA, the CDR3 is TGTGCCAGCAGTTATACAGGGCTCTCCTACGAGCAGTACTTC. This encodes CASSYTGLSYEQYF.

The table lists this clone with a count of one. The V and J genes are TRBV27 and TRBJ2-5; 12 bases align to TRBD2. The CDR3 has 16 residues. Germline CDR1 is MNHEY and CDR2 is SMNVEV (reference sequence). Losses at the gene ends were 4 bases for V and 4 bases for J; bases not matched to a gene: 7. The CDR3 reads CASSSLAGGPRETQYF. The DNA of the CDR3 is TGTGCCAGCAGTTCCCTAGCGGGAGGGCCGAGAGAGACCCAGTACTTC.

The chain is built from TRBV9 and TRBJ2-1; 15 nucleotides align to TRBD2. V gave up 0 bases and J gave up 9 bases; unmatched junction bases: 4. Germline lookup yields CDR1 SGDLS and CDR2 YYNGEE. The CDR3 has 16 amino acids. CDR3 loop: CASSVAWTSGRGEQFF. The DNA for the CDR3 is TGTGCCAGCAGCGTAGCTTGGACTAGCGGGAGGGGTGAGCAGTTCTTC.

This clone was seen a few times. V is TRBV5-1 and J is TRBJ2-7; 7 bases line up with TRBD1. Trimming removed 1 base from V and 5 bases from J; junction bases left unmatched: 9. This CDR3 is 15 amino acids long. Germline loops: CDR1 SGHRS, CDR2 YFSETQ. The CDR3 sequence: CASSLYFTGADEQYF. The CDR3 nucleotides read TGCGCCAGCAGCTTGTATTTTACAGGGGCGGACGAGCAGTACTTC.